One and the same sample provided the 13 T cell receptor beta chains below, sequenced in a study of cytomegalovirus exposure and HLA in healthy donors. PCR was performed using 60 Vbeta and 13 Jbeta primers. Produced via immunoSEQ multiplex PCR; TCRdb's table is partial and in-frame only. Here the sample spans over 100,000 clones, approximately 87% being singletons. Sequencing was performed on PBMCs. Receptors were obtained from a woman aged 25 to 45 in good health and CMV-seronegative.

The gene calls are TRBV4-1 and TRBJ2-4; TRBD2 aligns across 8 bases. The CDR3 extends over 14 amino acids. Trimming took 4 bases from V and 5 from J; bases not matched to a gene: 4. CDR1 is MGHRA and CDR2 is YSYEKL in the germline V gene. CDR3 sequence reads: CASSPRGGQNIQYF. CDR3 nucleotide sequence: TGCGCCAGCAGCCCCCGGGGGGGGCAAAACATTCAGTACTTC.

The DNA of the CDR3 is TGTGCCAGTCAGACTAGCGGGGGACACTACAATGAGCAGTTCTTC. As protein: CASQTSGGHYNEQFF. The chain joins TRBV19 to TRBJ2-1; 12 nucleotides align to TRBD2. V gave up 8 bases and J gave up 3 bases; unmatched junction bases: 5. This CDR3 has 15 residues. In germline, CDR1 is LNHDA, CDR2 SQIVND (reference sequence).

The chain uses TRBV30 and TRBJ2-3; TRBD2 matches at 11 bases. V lost 2 bases and J lost 1; bases outside the gene matches: 5. There are 16 residues in the CDR3. Per germline, CDR1 GTSNPN and CDR2 SVGIG (reference sequence). The CDR3: CAWSMGTSGGTDTQYF. In nucleotides, the CDR3 is TGTGCCTGGAGTATGGGGACTAGCGGCGGCACAGATACGCAGTATTTT.

The J gene is TRBJ1-2, the V gene TRBV10-3; weak D call: TRBD1 (5 bases). V was shortened by 6 bases and J by 0 bases, with 17 bases between the two germline ends. Germline CDR1 reads ENHRY; CDR2 reads SYGVKD. There are 16 residues in the CDR3. CDR3 nucleotide sequence: TGTGCCATCAGCCACAGGATATCACGACCTAACTATGGCTACACCTTC. This translates into CAISHRISRPNYGYTF.

This chain connects TRBV30 to TRBJ1-6; D remains ambiguous. Deletions cut 5 bases from V and 7 bases from J, with 15 bases between. Germline CDR1 GTSNPN, CDR2 SVGIG (reference sequence). The CDR3 is 14 amino acids. CDR3 in amino acids: CAWYRVPPNSPLHF. The CDR3 bases are TGTGCCTGGTACCGGGTCCCCCCAAATTCACCCCTCCACTTT.

The chain combines TRBV2 with TRBJ2-3; D remains ambiguous. This CDR3 has 14 amino acids. V lost 4 bases and J 2 bases, leaving 10 bases between the germline ends. Germline loops: CDR1 SNHLY, CDR2 FYNNEI. The CDR3 is CASSVYRVTDTQYF. CDR3 DNA: TGTGCCAGCAGTGTATACCGGGTCACAGATACGCAGTATTTT.

The genes are TRBV28 and TRBJ1-2; the D gene is possibly TRBD1 (6 bases). Per germline, CDR1 MDHEN and CDR2 SYDVKM. The CDR3 is 15 residues long. Deletions cut 6 bases from V and 6 bases from J, with 20 bases between. CDR3 residues: CASRSPQGRWHGYTF. The DNA for the CDR3 is TGTGCCAGCAGAAGCCCACAGGGAAGGTGGCATGGCTACACCTTC.

The chain uses TRBV18 and TRBJ2-1; 10 bases fit TRBD1. In germline, CDR1 is KGHSH, CDR2 LQKENI. The ends lost 3 bases at V and 3 bases at J; junction bases unmatched: 2. The CDR3 spans 15 residues. CDR3 bases: TGTGCCAGCTCACCTGGGACAGGGGACTACAATGAGCAGTTCTTC. Amino acids: CASSPGTGDYNEQFF.

The CDR3 nucleotides are TGTGCCTGGTCGGTAGTCACAGATACGCAGTATTTT. It is translated as CAWSVVTDTQYF. V usage is TRBV30 and J usage is TRBJ2-3; D is unresolved. V lost 5 bases and J 2 bases, leaving 8 bases between the germline ends. This CDR3 has 12 amino acids. The germline V gene has CDR1 GTSNPN and CDR2 SVGIG (reference sequence).

V usage is TRBV19 and J usage is TRBJ1-1; D remains unclear. Trimming cost V 6 bases and J 1 base, with 9 bases left between them. CDR3 length: 13 residues. From germline, CDR1 is LNHDA and CDR2 SQIVND (reference sequence). DNA for the CDR3: TGTGCCAGTAGGGCTACAGCGAACACTGAAGCTTTCTTT. It encodes CASRATANTEAFF.

The rearrangement uses TRBV11-3 and TRBJ2-7; 9 bases agree with TRBD1. The CDR3 totals 15 residues. The V segment lost 4 bases and the J segment 3 bases; nucleotides outside the gene matches: 7. The germline gives CDR1 SGHNT, CDR2 YENEEA. The CDR3: CASSSGTGRVYEQYF. The CDR3 DNA reads TGTGCCAGCAGCTCCGGGACAGGGCGAGTCTACGAGCAGTACTTC.

The chain combines TRBV5-1 with TRBJ1-4, with 11 bases fitting TRBD1. Germline trimming cut 3 bases from V and 5 bases from J; bases unmatched to any gene: 3. This CDR3 is 15 amino acids long. Germline CDR1 SGHRS, CDR2 YFSETQ. This chain's CDR3 is CASSWGQGVNEKLFF. In nucleotides, the CDR3 is TGCGCCAGCAGCTGGGGACAGGGGGTGAATGAAAAACTGTTTTTT.

The table lists this clone with a few counts. V and J are TRBV6-1 and TRBJ2-3, with 8 bases lining up with TRBD2. CDR1 is MNHNS, CDR2 SASEGT, per germline. This CDR3 has 15 amino acids. Trimming took 10 bases from V and 5 from J; bases not matched to a gene: 14. CDR3 sequence: CAIRPHGGAGDTQYF. The CDR3 nucleotides read TGTGCCATCCGTCCTCACGGGGGGGCGGGAGATACGCAGTATTTT.